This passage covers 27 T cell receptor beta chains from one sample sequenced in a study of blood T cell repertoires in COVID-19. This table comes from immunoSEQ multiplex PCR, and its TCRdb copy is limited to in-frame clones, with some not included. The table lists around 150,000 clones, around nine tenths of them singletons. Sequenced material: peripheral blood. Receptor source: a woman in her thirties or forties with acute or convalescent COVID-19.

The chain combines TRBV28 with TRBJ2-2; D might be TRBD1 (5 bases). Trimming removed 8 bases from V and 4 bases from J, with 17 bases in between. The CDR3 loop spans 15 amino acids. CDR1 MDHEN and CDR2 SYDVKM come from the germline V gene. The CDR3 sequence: CASAPAGSLTGELFF. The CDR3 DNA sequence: TGTGCCAGCGCCCCAGCAGGGTCCCTCACCGGGGAGCTGTTTTTT. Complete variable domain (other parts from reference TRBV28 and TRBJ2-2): DVKVTQSSRYLVKRTGEKVFLECVQDMDHENMFWYRQDPGLGLRLIYFSYDVKMKEKGDIPEGYSVSREKKERFSLILESASTNQTSMYLCASAPAGSLTGELFFGEGSRLTVL.

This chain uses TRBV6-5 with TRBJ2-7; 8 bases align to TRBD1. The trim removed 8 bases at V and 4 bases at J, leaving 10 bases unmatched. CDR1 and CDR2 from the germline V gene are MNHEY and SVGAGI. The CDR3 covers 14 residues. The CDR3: CASGPQGARYEQYF. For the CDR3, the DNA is TGTGCCAGCGGCCCCCAGGGGGCGAGGTACGAGCAGTACTTC.

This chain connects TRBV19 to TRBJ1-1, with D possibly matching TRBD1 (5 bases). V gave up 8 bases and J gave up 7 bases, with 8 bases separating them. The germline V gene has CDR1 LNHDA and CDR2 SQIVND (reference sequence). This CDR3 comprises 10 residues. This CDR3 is CASAGGEAFF. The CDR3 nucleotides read TGTGCCAGTGCCGGGGGTGAAGCTTTCTTT.

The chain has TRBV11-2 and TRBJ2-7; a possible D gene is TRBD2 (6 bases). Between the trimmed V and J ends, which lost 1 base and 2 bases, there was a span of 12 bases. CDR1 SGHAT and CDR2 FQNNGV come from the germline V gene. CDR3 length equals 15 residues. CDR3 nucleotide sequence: TGTGCCAGCAGCTTAGCTGCCGGCGGGGCCTACGAGCAGTACTTC. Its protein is CASSLAAGGAYEQYF.

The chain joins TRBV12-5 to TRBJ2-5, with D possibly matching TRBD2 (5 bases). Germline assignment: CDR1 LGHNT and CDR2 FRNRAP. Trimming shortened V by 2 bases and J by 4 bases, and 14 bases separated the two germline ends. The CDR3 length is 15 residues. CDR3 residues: CASGLPRVEGETQYF. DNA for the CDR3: TGTGCTAGTGGTTTGCCACGGGTAGAGGGAGAGACCCAGTACTTC.

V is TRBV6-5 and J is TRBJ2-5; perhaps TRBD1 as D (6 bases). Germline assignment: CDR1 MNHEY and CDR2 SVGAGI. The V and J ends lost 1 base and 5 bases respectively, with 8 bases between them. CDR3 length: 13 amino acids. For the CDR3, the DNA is TGTGCCAGCAGTTACTATAGGGGGGAGACCCAGTACTTC. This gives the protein CASSYYRGETQYF.

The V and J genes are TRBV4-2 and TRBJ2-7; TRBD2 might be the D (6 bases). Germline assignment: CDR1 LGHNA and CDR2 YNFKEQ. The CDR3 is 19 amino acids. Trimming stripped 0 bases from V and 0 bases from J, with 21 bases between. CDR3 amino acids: CASSQDPGWASANSYEQYF. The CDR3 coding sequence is TGTGCCAGCAGCCAAGACCCTGGTTGGGCTAGCGCCAACTCCTACGAGCAGTACTTC.

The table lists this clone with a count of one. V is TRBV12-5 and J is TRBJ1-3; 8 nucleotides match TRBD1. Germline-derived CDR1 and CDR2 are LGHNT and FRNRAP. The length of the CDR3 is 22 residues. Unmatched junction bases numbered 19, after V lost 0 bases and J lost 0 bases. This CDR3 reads CASGLVRSGGLIPPSSGNTIYF. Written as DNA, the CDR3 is TGTGCTAGTGGTTTGGTACGGTCAGGGGGCCTCATCCCTCCTTCCTCTGGAAACACCATATATTTT.

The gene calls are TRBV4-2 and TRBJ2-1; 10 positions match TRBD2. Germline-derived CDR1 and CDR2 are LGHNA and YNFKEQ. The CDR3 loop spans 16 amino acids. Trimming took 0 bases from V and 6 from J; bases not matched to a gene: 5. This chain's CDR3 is CASSQDAASGSNEQFF. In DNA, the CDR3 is TGTGCCAGCAGCCAAGATGCGGCTAGCGGGAGCAATGAGCAGTTCTTC.

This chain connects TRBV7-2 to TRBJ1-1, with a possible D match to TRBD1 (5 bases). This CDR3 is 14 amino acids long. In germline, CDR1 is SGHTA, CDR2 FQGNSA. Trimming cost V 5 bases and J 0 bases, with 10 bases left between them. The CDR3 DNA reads TGTGCCAGCAGCGGGCAGGGTATGAACACTGAAGCTTTCTTT. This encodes CASSGQGMNTEAFF.

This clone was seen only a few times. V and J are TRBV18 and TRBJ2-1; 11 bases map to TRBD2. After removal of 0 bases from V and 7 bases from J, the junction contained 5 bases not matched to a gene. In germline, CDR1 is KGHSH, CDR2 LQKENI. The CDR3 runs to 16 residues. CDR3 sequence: CASSPPLAGGGNEQFF. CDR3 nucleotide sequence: TGTGCCAGCTCACCACCGCTAGCGGGAGGAGGTAATGAGCAGTTCTTC.

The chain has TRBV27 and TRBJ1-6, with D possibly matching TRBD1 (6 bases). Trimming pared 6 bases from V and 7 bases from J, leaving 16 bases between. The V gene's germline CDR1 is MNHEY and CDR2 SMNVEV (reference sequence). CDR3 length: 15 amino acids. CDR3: CASSQLGGVNSPLHF. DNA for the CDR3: TGTGCCAGCAGCCAATTAGGGGGTGTGAATTCACCCCTCCACTTT.

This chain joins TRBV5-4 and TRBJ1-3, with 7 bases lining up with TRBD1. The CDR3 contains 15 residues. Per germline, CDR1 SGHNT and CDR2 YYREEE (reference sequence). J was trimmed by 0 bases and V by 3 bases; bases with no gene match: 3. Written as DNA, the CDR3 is TGTGCCAGCAGCTCCCGACAGGGCTCTGGAAACACCATATATTTT. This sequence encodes CASSSRQGSGNTIYF.

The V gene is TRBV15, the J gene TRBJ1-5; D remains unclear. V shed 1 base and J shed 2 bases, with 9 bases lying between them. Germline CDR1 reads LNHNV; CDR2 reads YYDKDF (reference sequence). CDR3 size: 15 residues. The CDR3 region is CATSRGSRGNQPQHF. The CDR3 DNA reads TGTGCCACCAGCAGAGGATCGAGAGGCAATCAGCCCCAGCATTTT. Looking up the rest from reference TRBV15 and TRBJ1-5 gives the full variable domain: DAMVIQNPRYQVTQFGKPVTLSCSQTLNHNVMYWYQQKSSQAPKLLFHYYDKDFNNEADTPDNFQSRRPNTSFCFLDIRSPGLGDTAMYLCATSRGSRGNQPQHFGDGTRLSIL.

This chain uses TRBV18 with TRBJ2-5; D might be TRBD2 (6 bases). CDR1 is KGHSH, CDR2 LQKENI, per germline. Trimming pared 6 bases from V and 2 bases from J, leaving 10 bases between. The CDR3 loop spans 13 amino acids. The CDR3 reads CASSRDLQETQYF. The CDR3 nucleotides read TGTGCCAGCTCTCGGGACTTGCAAGAGACCCAGTACTTC.

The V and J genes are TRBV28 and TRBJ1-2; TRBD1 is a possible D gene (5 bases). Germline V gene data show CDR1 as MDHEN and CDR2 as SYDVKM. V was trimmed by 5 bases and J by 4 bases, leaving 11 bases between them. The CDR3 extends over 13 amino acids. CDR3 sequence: CASSPGDFYGYTF. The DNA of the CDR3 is TGTGCCAGCAGTCCCGGGGACTTCTATGGCTACACCTTC.

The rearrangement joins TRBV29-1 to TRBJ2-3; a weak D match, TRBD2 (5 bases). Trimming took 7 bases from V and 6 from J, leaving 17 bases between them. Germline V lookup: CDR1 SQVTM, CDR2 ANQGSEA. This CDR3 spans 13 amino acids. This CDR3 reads CSAKGSGWDTQYF. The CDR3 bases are TGCAGCGCCAAGGGATCGGGGTGGGATACGCAGTATTTT.

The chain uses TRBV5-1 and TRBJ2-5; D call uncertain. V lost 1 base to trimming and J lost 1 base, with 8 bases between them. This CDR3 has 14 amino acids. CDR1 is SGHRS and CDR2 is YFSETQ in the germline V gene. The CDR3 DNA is TGCGCCAGCAGCTTGATTAGCAGCCAAGAGACCCAGTACTTC. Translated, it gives CASSLISSQETQYF.

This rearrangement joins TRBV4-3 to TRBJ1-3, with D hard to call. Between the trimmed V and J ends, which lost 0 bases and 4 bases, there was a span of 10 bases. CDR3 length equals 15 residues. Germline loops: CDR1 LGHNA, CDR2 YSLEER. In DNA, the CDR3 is TGCGCCAGCAGCCAAGATGGAGGAGGGGGAAACACCATATATTTT. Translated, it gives CASSQDGGGGNTIYF.

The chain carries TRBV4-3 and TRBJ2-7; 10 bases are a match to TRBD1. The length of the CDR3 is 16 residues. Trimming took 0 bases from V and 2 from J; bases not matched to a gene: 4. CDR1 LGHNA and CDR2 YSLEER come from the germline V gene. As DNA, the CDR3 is TGCGCCAGCAGCCAAGATTGGGGACAGGGGACCTACGAGCAGTACTTC. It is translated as CASSQDWGQGTYEQYF.

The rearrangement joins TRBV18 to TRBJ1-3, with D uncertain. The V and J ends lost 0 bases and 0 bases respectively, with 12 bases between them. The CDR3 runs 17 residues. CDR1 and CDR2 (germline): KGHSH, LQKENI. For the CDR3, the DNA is TGTGCCAGCTCACCACCGAATATCGGGTCCTCTGGAAACACCATATATTTT. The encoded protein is CASSPPNIGSSGNTIYF.

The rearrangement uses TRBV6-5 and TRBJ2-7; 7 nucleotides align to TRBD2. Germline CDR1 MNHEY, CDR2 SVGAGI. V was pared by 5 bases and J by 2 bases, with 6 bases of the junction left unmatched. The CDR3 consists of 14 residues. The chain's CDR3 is CASSTASGTYEQYF. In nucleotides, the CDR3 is TGTGCCAGCAGTACGGCTAGCGGAACCTACGAGCAGTACTTC.

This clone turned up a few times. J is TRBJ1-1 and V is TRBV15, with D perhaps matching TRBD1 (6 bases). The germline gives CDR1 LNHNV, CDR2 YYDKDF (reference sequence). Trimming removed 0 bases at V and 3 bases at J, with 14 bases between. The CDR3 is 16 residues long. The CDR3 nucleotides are TGTGCCACCAGCAGAGATCGAGCAGGGGTGGACACTGAAGCTTTCTTT. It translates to CATSRDRAGVDTEAFF.

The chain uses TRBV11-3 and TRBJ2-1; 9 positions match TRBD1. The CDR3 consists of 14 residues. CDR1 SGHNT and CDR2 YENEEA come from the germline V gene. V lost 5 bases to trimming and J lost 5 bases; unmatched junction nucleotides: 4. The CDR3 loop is CASSKGQGNNEQFF. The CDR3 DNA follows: TGTGCCAGCAGCAAAGGACAGGGGAACAATGAGCAGTTCTTC.

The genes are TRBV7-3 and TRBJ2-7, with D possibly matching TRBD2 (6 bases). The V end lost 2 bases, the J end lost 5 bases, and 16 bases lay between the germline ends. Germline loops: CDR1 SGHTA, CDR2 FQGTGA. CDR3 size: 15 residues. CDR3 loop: CASSLEAGKVHEQYF. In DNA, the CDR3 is TGTGCCAGCAGCTTAGAGGCGGGGAAGGTACACGAGCAGTACTTC. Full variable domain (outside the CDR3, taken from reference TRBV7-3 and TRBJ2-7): GAGVSQTPSNKVTEKGKYVELRCDPISGHTALYWYRQSLGQGPEFLIYFQGTGAADDSGLPNDRFFAVRPEGSVSTLKIQRTERGDSAVYLCASSLEAGKVHEQYFGPGTRLTVT.

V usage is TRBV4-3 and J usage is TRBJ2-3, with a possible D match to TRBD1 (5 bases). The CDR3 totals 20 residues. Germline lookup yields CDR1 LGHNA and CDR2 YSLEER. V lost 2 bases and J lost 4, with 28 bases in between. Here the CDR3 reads CASSQPDRASFPLHADTQYF. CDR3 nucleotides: TGCGCCAGCAGCCAACCCGACAGAGCGAGCTTCCCACTTCATGCAGATACGCAGTATTTT.

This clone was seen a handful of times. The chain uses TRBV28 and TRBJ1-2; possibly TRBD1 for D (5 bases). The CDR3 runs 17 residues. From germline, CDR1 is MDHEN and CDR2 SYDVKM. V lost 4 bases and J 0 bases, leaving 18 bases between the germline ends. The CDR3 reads CASSSPGDRRPNYGYTF. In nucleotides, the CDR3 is TGTGCCAGCAGTTCCCCGGGGGACCGACGCCCTAACTATGGCTACACCTTC.